This T cell receptor beta chain came from a study of blood T cells in healthy people across ages. The CDR3 is made up of 15 amino acids. Per germline, CDR1 LGHDT and CDR2 YNNKEL (reference sequence). As regards this clonotype: Its antigen is currently unknown. One junction end does not reproduce the germline sequence, and a read error may be involved.

Study observations and caveats: One million T cells yielded diversity estimates that were considered underestimates.

Per sample, a minimum of 6.5 million PBMCs were isolated. A sample-barcoded 5' primer and a J-beta primer mix were used in a second PCR of about 7 to 12 cycles. TCRdb reprocessed the 5' RACE reads via MiXCR and lists one record per CDR3 protein. Seen here are about 2 million distinct CDR3 sequences, roughly 52% observed once, and the top ten hold roughly 2%. This sequence originates from a middle-aged woman in good health. The sequenced material came from blood. The rearrangement joins TRBV3-1 to TRBJ1-5, with unresolved D. The CDR3 region has the DNA TGTGCCAGCAGCCATTCCGCCACTAGCACTCAGCCCCAGCATTTT. This gives the protein CASSHSATSTQPQHF. The full variable domain, its missing parts supplied by reference TRBV3-1 and TRBJ1-5, is DTAVSQTPKYLVTQMGNDKSIKCEQNLGHDTMYWYKQDSKKFLKIMFSYNNKELIINETVPNRFSPKSPDKAHLNLHINSLELGDSAVYFCASSHSATSTQPQHFGDGTRLSIL.